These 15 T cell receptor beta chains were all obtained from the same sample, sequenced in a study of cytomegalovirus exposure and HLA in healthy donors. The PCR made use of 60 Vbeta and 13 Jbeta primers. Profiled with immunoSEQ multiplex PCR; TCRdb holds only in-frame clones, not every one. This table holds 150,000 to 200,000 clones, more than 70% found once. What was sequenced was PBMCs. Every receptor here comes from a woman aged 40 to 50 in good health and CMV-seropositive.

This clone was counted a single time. The CDR3 region is CASSVAANTGELFF. The CDR3 DNA reads TGTGCCAGCAGCGTAGCAGCGAACACCGGGGAGCTGTTTTTT. The chain links TRBV9 to TRBJ2-2, with D unclear. Germline CDR1 reads SGDLS; CDR2 reads YYNGEE. The CDR3 loop spans 14 amino acids. Trimming pared 0 bases from V and 0 bases from J, leaving 3 bases between.

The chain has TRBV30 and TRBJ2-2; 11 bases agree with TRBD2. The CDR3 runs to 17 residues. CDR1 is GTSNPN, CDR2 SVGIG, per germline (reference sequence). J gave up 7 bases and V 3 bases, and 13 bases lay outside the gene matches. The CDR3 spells CAWSSGRLAGIGGELFF. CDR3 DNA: TGTGCCTGGAGCTCAGGGCGACTAGCGGGAATTGGCGGGGAGCTGTTTTTT.

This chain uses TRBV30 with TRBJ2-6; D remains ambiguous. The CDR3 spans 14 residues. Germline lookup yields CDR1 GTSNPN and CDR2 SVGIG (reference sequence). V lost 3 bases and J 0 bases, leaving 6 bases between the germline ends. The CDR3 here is CAWRANSGANVLTF. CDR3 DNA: TGTGCCTGGAGGGCAAACTCTGGGGCCAACGTCCTGACTTTC.

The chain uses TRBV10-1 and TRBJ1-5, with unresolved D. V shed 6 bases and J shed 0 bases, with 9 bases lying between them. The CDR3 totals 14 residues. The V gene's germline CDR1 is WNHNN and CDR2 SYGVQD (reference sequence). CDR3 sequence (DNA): TGCGCCAGCAGACAGCACCATAGCAATCAGCCCCAGCATTTT. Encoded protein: CASRQHHSNQPQHF.

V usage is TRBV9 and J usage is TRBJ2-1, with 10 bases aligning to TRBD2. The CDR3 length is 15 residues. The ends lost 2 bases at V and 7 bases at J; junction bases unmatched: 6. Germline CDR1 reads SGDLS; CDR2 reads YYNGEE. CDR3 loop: CASSVSSGSLNEQFF. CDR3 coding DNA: TGTGCCAGCAGCGTCTCTAGCGGGAGTTTAAATGAGCAGTTCTTC. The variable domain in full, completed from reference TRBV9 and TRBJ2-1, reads DSGVTQTPKHLITATGQRVTLRCSPRSGDLSVYWYQQSLDQGLQFLIQYYNGEERAKGNILERFSAQQFPDLHSELNLSSLELGDSALYFCASSVSSGSLNEQFFGPGTRLTVL.

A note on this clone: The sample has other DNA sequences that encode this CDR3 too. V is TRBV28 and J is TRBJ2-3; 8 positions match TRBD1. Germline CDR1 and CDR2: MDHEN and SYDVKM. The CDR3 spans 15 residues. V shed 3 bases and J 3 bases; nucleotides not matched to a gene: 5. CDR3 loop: CASSLRTGWTDTQYF. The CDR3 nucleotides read TGTGCCAGCAGTTTGAGGACAGGGTGGACAGATACGCAGTATTTT.

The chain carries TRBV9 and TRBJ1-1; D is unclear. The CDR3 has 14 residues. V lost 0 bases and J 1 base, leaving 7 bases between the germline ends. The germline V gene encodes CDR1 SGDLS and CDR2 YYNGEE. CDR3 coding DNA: TGTGCCAGCAGCGTAGAAGTGGCGAACACTGAAGCTTTCTTT. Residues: CASSVEVANTEAFF.

DNA of the CDR3: TGTGCCAGCACTGATAACAGGGGTAAAGAGACCCAGTACTTC. It specifies CASTDNRGKETQYF. The chain couples TRBV6-5 to TRBJ2-5; 7 positions agree with TRBD1. In germline, CDR1 is MNHEY, CDR2 SVGAGI. With 7 bases clipped from V and 3 bases from J, the junction kept 8 bases outside the gene matches. The CDR3 is made up of 14 amino acids.

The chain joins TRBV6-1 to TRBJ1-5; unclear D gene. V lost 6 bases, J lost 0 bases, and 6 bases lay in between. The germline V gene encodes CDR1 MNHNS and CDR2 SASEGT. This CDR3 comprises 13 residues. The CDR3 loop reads CASRGDSNQPQHF. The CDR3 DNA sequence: TGTGCCAGCAGGGGAGATAGCAATCAGCCCCAGCATTTT.

CDR3 sequence: CASSHGGQPRYNEQFF. The CDR3 DNA is TGTGCCAGCTCCCATGGGGGACAGCCGAGGTACAATGAGCAGTTCTTC. The rearrangement links TRBV19 to TRBJ2-1; 7 bases line up with TRBD1. Trimming at V came to 9 bases and at J to 4 bases, leaving 15 bases not matched to a gene. CDR3 size: 16 residues. Germline CDR1 is LNHDA and CDR2 is SQIVND (reference sequence).

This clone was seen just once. This CDR3 is CASSRGGSYEQYF. The CDR3 DNA reads TGTGCCAGCAGTCGCGGCGGCTCCTACGAGCAGTACTTC. This chain joins TRBV6-1 and TRBJ2-7; no reliable D call. The CDR3 length is 13 residues. Per the germline V gene, CDR1 is MNHNS and CDR2 is SASEGT. V was trimmed by 5 bases and J by 0 bases, leaving 8 bases between them.

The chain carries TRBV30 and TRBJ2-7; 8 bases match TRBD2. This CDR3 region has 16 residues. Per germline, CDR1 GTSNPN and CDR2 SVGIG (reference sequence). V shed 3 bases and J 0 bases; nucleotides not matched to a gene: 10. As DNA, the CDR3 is TGTGCCTGGAGCGGGACTAGTAAATGGAGCTCCTACGAGCAGTACTTC. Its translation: CAWSGTSKWSSYEQYF. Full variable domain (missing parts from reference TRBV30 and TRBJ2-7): SQTIHQWPATLVQPVGSPLSLECTVEGTSNPNLYWYRQAAGRGLQLLFYSVGIGQISSEVPQNLSASRPQDRQFILSSKKLLLSDSGFYLCAWSGTSKWSSYEQYFGPGTRLTVT.

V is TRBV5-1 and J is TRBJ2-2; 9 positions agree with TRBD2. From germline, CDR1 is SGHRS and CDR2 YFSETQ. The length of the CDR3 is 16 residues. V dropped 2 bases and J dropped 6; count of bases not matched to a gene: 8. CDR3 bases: TGCGCCAGCAGCTTCTCCGGGACTAGCAACGCCGGGGAGCTGTTTTTT. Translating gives CASSFSGTSNAGELFF.

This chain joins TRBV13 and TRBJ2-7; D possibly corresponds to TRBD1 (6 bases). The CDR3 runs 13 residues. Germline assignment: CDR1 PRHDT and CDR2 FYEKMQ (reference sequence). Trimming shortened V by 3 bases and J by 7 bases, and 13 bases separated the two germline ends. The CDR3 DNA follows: TGTGCCAGCAGCTTTAGTAAAGGGACAGAGCAGTACTTC. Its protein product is CASSFSKGTEQYF.

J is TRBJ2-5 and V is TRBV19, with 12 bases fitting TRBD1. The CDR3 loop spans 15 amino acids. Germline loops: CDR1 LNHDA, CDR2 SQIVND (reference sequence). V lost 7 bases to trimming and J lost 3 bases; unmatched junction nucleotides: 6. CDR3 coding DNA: TGTGCCAGTATGGGACAGGGGGCTGGGGAAGAGACCCAGTACTTC. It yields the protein CASMGQGAGEETQYF. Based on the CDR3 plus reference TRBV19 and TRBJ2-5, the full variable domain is DGGITQSPKYLFRKEGQNVTLSCEQNLNHDAMYWYRQDPGQGLRLIYYSQIVNDFQKGDIAEGYSVSREKKESFPLTVTSAQKNPTAFYLCASMGQGAGEETQYFGPGTRLLVL.